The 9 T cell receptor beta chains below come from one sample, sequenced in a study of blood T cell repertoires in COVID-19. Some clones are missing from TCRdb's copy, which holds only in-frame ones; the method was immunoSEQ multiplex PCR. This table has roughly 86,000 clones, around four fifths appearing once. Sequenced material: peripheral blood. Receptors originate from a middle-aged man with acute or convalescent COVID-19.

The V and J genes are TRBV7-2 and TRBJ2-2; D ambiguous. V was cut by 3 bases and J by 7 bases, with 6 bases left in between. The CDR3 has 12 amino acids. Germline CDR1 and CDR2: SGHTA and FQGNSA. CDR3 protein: CASSFSGGELFF. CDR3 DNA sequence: TGTGCCAGCAGCTTCTCGGGCGGGGAGCTGTTTTTT.

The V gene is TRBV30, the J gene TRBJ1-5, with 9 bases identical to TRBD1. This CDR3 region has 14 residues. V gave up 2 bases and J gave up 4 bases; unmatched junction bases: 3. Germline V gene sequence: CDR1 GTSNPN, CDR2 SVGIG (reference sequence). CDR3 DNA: TGTGCCTGGAGTCCGGGACAGGGAAATCAGCCCCAGCATTTT. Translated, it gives CAWSPGQGNQPQHF. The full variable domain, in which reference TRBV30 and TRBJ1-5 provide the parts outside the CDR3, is SQTIHQWPATLVQPVGSPLSLECTVEGTSNPNLYWYRQAAGRGLQLLFYSVGIGQISSEVPQNLSASRPQDRQFILSSKKLLLSDSGFYLCAWSPGQGNQPQHFGDGTRLSIL.

The CDR3 DNA sequence: TGTGCCAGCTCACTAGGGACTGTCAACACCGGGGAGCTGTTTTTT. Protein product: CASSLGTVNTGELFF. The chain has TRBV18 and TRBJ2-2; D is possibly TRBD2 (6 bases). V lost 4 bases and J 2 bases, leaving 11 bases between the germline ends. This CDR3 spans 15 amino acids. Germline loops: CDR1 KGHSH, CDR2 LQKENI.

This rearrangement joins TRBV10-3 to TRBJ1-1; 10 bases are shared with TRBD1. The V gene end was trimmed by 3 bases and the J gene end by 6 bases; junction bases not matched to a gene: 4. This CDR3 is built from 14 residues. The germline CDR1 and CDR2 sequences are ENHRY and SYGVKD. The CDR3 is CAISDQTGGPEAFF. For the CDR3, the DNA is TGTGCCATCAGTGACCAGACAGGGGGCCCTGAAGCTTTCTTT.

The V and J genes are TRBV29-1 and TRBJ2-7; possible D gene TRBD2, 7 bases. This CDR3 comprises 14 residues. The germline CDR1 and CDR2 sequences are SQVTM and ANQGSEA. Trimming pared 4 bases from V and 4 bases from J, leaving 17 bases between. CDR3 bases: TGCAGCGTTGCGGCGCGGGGGCCAATTTACGAGCAGTACTTC. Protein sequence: CSVAARGPIYEQYF.

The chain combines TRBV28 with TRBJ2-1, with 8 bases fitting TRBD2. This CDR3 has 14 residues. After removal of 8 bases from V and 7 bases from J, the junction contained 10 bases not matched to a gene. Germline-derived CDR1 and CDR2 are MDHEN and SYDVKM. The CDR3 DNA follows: TGTGCCAGCCCCGGGAGCGGGAGCAAAAATGAGCAGTTCTTC. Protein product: CASPGSGSKNEQFF. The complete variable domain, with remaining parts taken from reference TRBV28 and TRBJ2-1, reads DVKVTQSSRYLVKRTGEKVFLECVQDMDHENMFWYRQDPGLGLRLIYFSYDVKMKEKGDIPEGYSVSREKKERFSLILESASTNQTSMYLCASPGSGSKNEQFFGPGTRLTVL.

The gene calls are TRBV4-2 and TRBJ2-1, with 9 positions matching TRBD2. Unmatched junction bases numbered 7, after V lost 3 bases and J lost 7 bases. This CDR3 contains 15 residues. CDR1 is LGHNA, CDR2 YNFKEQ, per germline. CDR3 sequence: CASSHLAGFNNEQFF. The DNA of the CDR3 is TGTGCCAGCAGCCACCTAGCGGGATTTAATAATGAGCAGTTCTTC.

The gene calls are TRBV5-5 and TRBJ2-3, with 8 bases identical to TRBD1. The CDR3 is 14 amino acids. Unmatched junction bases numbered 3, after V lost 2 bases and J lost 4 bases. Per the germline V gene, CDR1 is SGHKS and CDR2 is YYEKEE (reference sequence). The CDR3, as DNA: TGTGCCAGCAGCTTCCAGGGGGCGGCAGATACGCAGTATTTT. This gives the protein CASSFQGAADTQYF.

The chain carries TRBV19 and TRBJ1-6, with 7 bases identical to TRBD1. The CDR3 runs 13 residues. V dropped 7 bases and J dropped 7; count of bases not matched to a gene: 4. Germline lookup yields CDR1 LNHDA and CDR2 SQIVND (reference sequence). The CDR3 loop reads CASKDRLNSPLHF. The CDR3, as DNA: TGTGCCAGTAAGGACAGGCTGAATTCACCCCTCCACTTT. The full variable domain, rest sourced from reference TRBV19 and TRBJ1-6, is DGGITQSPKYLFRKEGQNVTLSCEQNLNHDAMYWYRQDPGQGLRLIYYSQIVNDFQKGDIAEGYSVSREKKESFPLTVTSAQKNPTAFYLCASKDRLNSPLHFGNGTRLTVT.